The 29 T cell receptor beta chains reported below all come from one sample, sequenced in a study of blood T cell repertoires in COVID-19. Measured with immunoSEQ multiplex PCR; TCRdb has only the in-frame clones, and not every one. Of tens of thousands of clones listed, about four fifths were seen once; the top ten hold 5% to 8%. Sequencing was done on a sample of peripheral blood. Receptors were obtained from a man aged 50-60 years with COVID-19, enrolled during active disease.

This clone was found once. V gene TRBV7-8 combines with J gene TRBJ1-5; D may be TRBD1 (5 bases). Germline loops: CDR1 SGHVS, CDR2 FQNEAQ. The V end lost 1 base, the J end lost 3 bases, and 13 bases lay between the germline ends. The CDR3 sequence is 16 residues long. This chain's CDR3 is CASSLDRGGLNQPQHF. CDR3 DNA: TGTGCCAGCAGCTTAGATCGGGGGGGACTCAATCAGCCCCAGCATTTT.

The rearrangement links TRBV6-7 to TRBJ2-5; no firm D call. TRBV6-7 is placed among ORFs of uncertain function. CDR3 length equals 13 residues. V was cut by 2 bases and J by 1 base, with 5 bases left in between. The CDR3 protein is CASSYGPQETQYF. Here the CDR3 DNA reads TGTGCCAGCAGTTACGGGCCCCAAGAGACCCAGTACTTC.

This chain joins TRBV5-1 and TRBJ1-3; 9 nucleotides line up with TRBD1. Germline loops: CDR1 SGHRS, CDR2 YFSETQ. V trimming: 0 bases; J trimming: 5 bases; junction bases outside the gene matches: 3. This CDR3 contains 15 residues. The CDR3 DNA follows: TGCGCCAGCAGCTTGGGCGGGACAGGGCGAAACACCATATATTTT. Protein sequence: CASSLGGTGRNTIYF.

The V and J genes are TRBV7-3 and TRBJ2-5; TRBD2 aligns across 7 bases. CDR1 and CDR2 (germline): SGHTA, FQGTGA. This CDR3 is built from 13 residues. J gave up 5 bases and V 3 bases, and 3 bases lay outside the gene matches. The CDR3 loop reads CASSFQGGETQYF. DNA of the CDR3: TGTGCCAGCAGCTTTCAGGGAGGGGAGACCCAGTACTTC.

The chain employs TRBV4-1 and TRBJ1-2; unclear D gene. The V end was cut by 1 base, the J end by 7 bases, with 13 bases between. This CDR3 spans 14 amino acids. Germline CDR1 is MGHRA and CDR2 is YSYEKL. The DNA for the CDR3 is TGCGCCAGCAGCCAAGTCGGGTCCACTAGTGGCTACACCTTC. Protein sequence: CASSQVGSTSGYTF.

The rearrangement links TRBV18 to TRBJ2-2; TRBD2 matches 11 bases. The CDR3 loop spans 16 amino acids. Germline loops: CDR1 KGHSH, CDR2 LQKENI. V gave up 3 bases and J gave up 3 bases; unmatched junction bases: 3. The CDR3 loop is CASSPGTSGHTGELFF. The DNA for the CDR3 is TGTGCCAGCTCACCCGGGACTAGCGGACACACCGGGGAGCTGTTTTTT. Full variable domain (missing parts from reference TRBV18 and TRBJ2-2): NAGVMQNPRHLVRRRGQEARLRCSPMKGHSHVYWYRQLPEEGLKFMVYLQKENIIDESGMPKERFSAEFPKEGPSILRIQQVVRGDSAAYFCASSPGTSGHTGELFFGEGSRLTVL.

V and J are TRBV5-1 and TRBJ1-4; TRBD1 aligns across 9 bases. Losses at the gene ends were 3 bases for V and 10 bases for J; bases not matched to a gene: 13. Germline V gene sequence: CDR1 SGHRS, CDR2 YFSETQ. The CDR3 is 16 amino acids. DNA for the CDR3: TGCGCCAGCAGCTACGGATTCACAGGGGGCGTACGAAAACTGTTTTTT. It yields the protein CASSYGFTGGVRKLFF.

The chain couples TRBV5-4 to TRBJ2-3; D may be TRBD2 (6 bases). V lost 0 bases to trimming and J lost 0 bases, with 11 bases between them. Germline V gives CDR1 SGHNT, CDR2 YYREEE (reference sequence). CDR3 length equals 16 residues. For the CDR3, the DNA is TGTGCCAGCAGCTTGGGGGGTAGCGGTAGCACAGATACGCAGTATTTT. It translates to CASSLGGSGSTDTQYF.

The chain couples TRBV28 to TRBJ2-7; the D gene is possibly TRBD2 (7 bases). The length of the CDR3 is 12 residues. Germline V CDR1 and CDR2: MDHEN, SYDVKM. The CDR3 is CAGSGRGYEQYF. CDR3 bases: TGTGCAGGGTCGGGGAGGGGGTACGAGCAGTACTTC.

The sample holds a few counts of this clone. The chain employs TRBV28 and TRBJ2-3; a possible D gene is TRBD1 (6 bases). Between the trimmed V and J ends, which lost 1 base and 4 bases, there was a span of 9 bases. Germline V lookup: CDR1 MDHEN, CDR2 SYDVKM. The CDR3 totals 14 residues. Written as DNA, the CDR3 is TGTGCCAGCAGTTTATCCGCAGGGGCAGATACGCAGTATTTT. As protein: CASSLSAGADTQYF.

The rearrangement links TRBV3-1 (or the pseudogene TRBV3-2) to TRBJ1-2; the match to TRBD1 covers 8 bases. The germline V gene encodes CDR1 LGHDT and CDR2 YNNKEL (reference sequence). The CDR3 is 15 amino acids. V gave up 4 bases and J gave up 2 bases; unmatched junction bases: 6. CDR3 nucleotides: TGTGCCAGCAGCCGCGGACAGGGAGAAAACTATGGCTACACCTTC. This codes for CASSRGQGENYGYTF.

V gene TRBV5-4 combines with J gene TRBJ2-3; TRBD2 agrees at 11 bases. Germline V gives CDR1 SGHNT, CDR2 YYREEE (reference sequence). With V trimmed by 0 bases and J by 5 bases, 5 bases remained unmatched. The CDR3 totals 16 residues. CDR3 region: CASSLALLAGEDTQYF. Written as DNA, the CDR3 is TGTGCCAGCAGCTTGGCCCTACTAGCGGGGGAAGATACGCAGTATTTT.

The chain combines TRBV7-9 with TRBJ1-2; D not certain. CDR3 length: 13 amino acids. V lost 3 bases, J lost 7 bases, and 12 bases lay in between. Per germline, CDR1 SEHNR and CDR2 FQNEAQ (reference sequence). This CDR3 reads CASSFNGLAGYTF. The CDR3 nucleotides are TGTGCCAGCAGCTTCAATGGACTGGCTGGCTACACCTTC.

The V call is TRBV11-3, the J call TRBJ1-6, with TRBD1 as a possible D gene (6 bases). Trimming removed 0 bases from V and 5 bases from J, with 11 bases in between. Germline V gene data show CDR1 as SGHNT and CDR2 as YENEEA. This CDR3 comprises 16 residues. The CDR3 nucleotides are TGTGCCAGCAGCTTAGATCACACAGGGAATAATTCACCCCTCCACTTT. This codes for CASSLDHTGNNSPLHF. Looking up the rest from reference TRBV11-3 and TRBJ1-6 gives the full variable domain: EAGVVQSPRYKIIEKKQPVAFWCNPISGHNTLYWYLQNLGQGPELLIRYENEEAVDDSQLPKDRFSAERLKGVDSTLKIQPAELGDSAVYLCASSLDHTGNNSPLHFGNGTRLTVT.

The chain couples TRBV5-4 to TRBJ1-5, with D possibly matching TRBD1 (5 bases). The CDR3 covers 15 residues. With 1 base removed from V and 2 bases from J, the gap between germline ends came to 10 bases. Per germline, CDR1 SGHNT and CDR2 YYREEE (reference sequence). CDR3 bases: TGTGCCAGCAGCTTGCAAGGGGCTCGCAATCAGCCCCAGCATTTT. This translates into CASSLQGARNQPQHF.

This chain links TRBV9 with TRBJ2-1, with D uncertain. The CDR3 is 16 amino acids. Per germline, CDR1 SGDLS and CDR2 YYNGEE. The V end was cut by 2 bases, the J end by 8 bases, with 20 bases between. CDR3 bases: TGTGCCAGCAGCGTCGGTCCAGTTTTGGTTGCGGATGAGCAGTTCTTC. It codes for CASSVGPVLVADEQFF.

There are a few counts of this clone. The chain joins TRBV2 to TRBJ1-1; D is possibly TRBD1 (6 bases). There are 12 residues in the CDR3. CDR1 and CDR2 from the germline V gene are SNHLY and FYNNEI. V was cut by 3 bases and J by 10 bases, with 12 bases left in between. The chain's CDR3 is CASSEHRDLAFF. The CDR3 coding sequence is TGTGCCAGCAGTGAGCACAGGGATCTAGCTTTCTTT.

V gene TRBV9 combines with J gene TRBJ2-7; D is unresolved. The germline V gene has CDR1 SGDLS and CDR2 YYNGEE. The CDR3 totals 14 residues. Trimming left V 3 bases short and J 4 bases short, with 14 bases between. CDR3 loop: CASSAQTTPYEQYF. CDR3 nucleotides: TGTGCCAGCAGCGCCCAAACGACACCTTACGAGCAGTACTTC. Together with reference TRBV9 and TRBJ2-7, the CDR3 gives the full variable domain: DSGVTQTPKHLITATGQRVTLRCSPRSGDLSVYWYQQSLDQGLQFLIQYYNGEERAKGNILERFSAQQFPDLHSELNLSSLELGDSALYFCASSAQTTPYEQYFGPGTRLTVT.

This chain joins TRBV5-4 and TRBJ2-1; TRBD2 agrees at 12 bases. The CDR3 loop spans 15 amino acids. Germline values: CDR1 SGHNT, CDR2 YYREEE (reference sequence). Trimming at V came to 3 bases and at J to 5 bases, leaving 3 bases not matched to a gene. CDR3 sequence: CASSSRTSGDNEQFF. Written as DNA, the CDR3 is TGTGCCAGCAGCTCACGGACTAGCGGGGACAATGAGCAGTTCTTC.

This sequence joins TRBV5-1 and TRBJ2-1; 11 nucleotides agree with TRBD2. Germline V lookup: CDR1 SGHRS, CDR2 YFSETQ. The CDR3 runs 16 residues. With V trimmed by 2 bases and J by 8 bases, 9 bases remained unmatched. CDR3 DNA sequence: TGCGCCAGCAGCTTACTAGCGGGAGTAATTGGGGATGAGCAGTTCTTC. The encoded protein is CASSLLAGVIGDEQFF.

The chain has TRBV4-1 and TRBJ1-2; D gene uncertain. The CDR3 is 13 residues long. Trimming removed 4 bases from V and 1 base from J, with 7 bases in between. Germline V gives CDR1 MGHRA, CDR2 YSYEKL. CDR3 sequence reads: CASSLQDNYGYTF. Written as DNA, the CDR3 is TGCGCCAGCAGCCTTCAGGATAACTATGGCTACACCTTC.

The rearrangement joins TRBV4-1 to TRBJ1-5; 8 positions match TRBD1. This CDR3 is 15 amino acids long. Germline V gives CDR1 MGHRA, CDR2 YSYEKL. Trimming cost V 1 base and J 8 bases; bases outside gene matches: 7. CDR3 DNA: TGCGCCAGCAGCCAAGCTGGACAGGGAAGAAAGCCCCAGCATTTT. This sequence encodes CASSQAGQGRKPQHF.

CDR3 coding DNA: TGTGCCAGAAGCTCACCGGGACAGAAGTTCGAGCAGTACTTC. This gives the protein CARSSPGQKFEQYF. V usage is TRBV5-3 and J usage is TRBJ2-7, with 7 bases lining up with TRBD1. TRBV5-3 belongs to the ORF category, with a function that is uncertain. The V gene end was trimmed by 3 bases and the J gene end by 6 bases; junction bases not matched to a gene: 9. The CDR3 is 14 residues long.

The chain employs TRBV4-2 and TRBJ1-1; D possibly corresponds to TRBD1 (6 bases). This CDR3 contains 14 residues. Trimming stripped 4 bases from V and 5 bases from J, with 14 bases between. From germline, CDR1 is LGHNA and CDR2 YNFKEQ. This CDR3 reads CASSLEGQGTEAFF. CDR3 DNA sequence: TGTGCCAGCAGCCTCGAAGGTCAGGGGACTGAAGCTTTCTTT.

The genes are TRBV28 and TRBJ2-3; 8 nucleotides agree with TRBD1. This CDR3 spans 16 amino acids. J lost 0 bases, V lost 6 bases, and 8 bases had no gene match. The germline gives CDR1 MDHEN, CDR2 SYDVKM. CDR3 in DNA: TGTGCCAGCAGCCAGATGACAGGGGCTAGCACAGATACGCAGTATTTT. This translates into CASSQMTGASTDTQYF.

V gene TRBV9 combines with J gene TRBJ2-2; TRBD2 might be the D (6 bases). The germline V gene encodes CDR1 SGDLS and CDR2 YYNGEE. This CDR3 has 15 amino acids. Deletions cut 3 bases from V and 2 bases from J, with 11 bases between. The CDR3: CASSGRDFNTGELFF. Written as DNA, the CDR3 is TGTGCCAGCAGCGGCCGGGACTTCAACACCGGGGAGCTGTTTTTT.

The V call is TRBV4-1, the J call TRBJ1-3; 11 nucleotides agree with TRBD1. With V trimmed by 3 bases and J by 8 bases, 9 bases remained unmatched. The germline V gene encodes CDR1 MGHRA and CDR2 YSYEKL. This CDR3 is 16 amino acids long. The CDR3 bases are TGCGCCAGCAGCCAGGACTGGGACAGGGGGTATGACACCATATATTTT. It codes for CASSQDWDRGYDTIYF.

This clone was observed a few times. The rearrangement links TRBV10-3 to TRBJ2-7; 12 bases line up with TRBD1. The ends lost 5 bases at V and 2 bases at J; junction bases unmatched: 4. The CDR3 is 15 residues long. Per germline, CDR1 ENHRY and CDR2 SYGVKD. CDR3 DNA: TGTGCCATCAGTCGGGGACAGGGGGCAACCTACGAGCAGTACTTC. This gives the protein CAISRGQGATYEQYF.

This sequence joins TRBV10-3 and TRBJ2-7, with TRBD2 identical over 8 bases. Trimming took 8 bases from V and 2 from J; bases not matched to a gene: 5. From germline, CDR1 is ENHRY and CDR2 SYGVKD. The CDR3 is made up of 13 amino acids. CDR3 sequence (DNA): TGTGCCATCGGAAGTAGCGGGACCTACGAGCAGTACTTC. Translation: CAIGSSGTYEQYF.